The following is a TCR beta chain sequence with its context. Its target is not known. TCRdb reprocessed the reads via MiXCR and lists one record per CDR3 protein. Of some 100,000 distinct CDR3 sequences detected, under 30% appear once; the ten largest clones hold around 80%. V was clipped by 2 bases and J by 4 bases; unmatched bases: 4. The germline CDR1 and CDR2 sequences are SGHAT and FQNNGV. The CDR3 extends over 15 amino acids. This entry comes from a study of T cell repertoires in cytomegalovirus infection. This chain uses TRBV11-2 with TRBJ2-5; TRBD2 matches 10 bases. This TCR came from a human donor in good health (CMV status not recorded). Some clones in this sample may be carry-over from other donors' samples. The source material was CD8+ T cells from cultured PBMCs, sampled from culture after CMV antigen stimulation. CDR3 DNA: TGTGCCAGCAGCTTATTCAGCGGGGGGGGAGAGACCCAGTACTTC. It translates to CASSLFSGGGETQYF.